This entry features one T cell receptor (beta chain) sequence. The antigen it binds to is not known. No base quality values were provided; no much bigger clone lies one nucleotide off. The sample comes from a study of persistence of HIV-infected CD4 T cells (dated by TCRdb to the early 2020s). Describing the broader study: The median time the participants had spent on suppressive ART was 8 years. Peripheral blood samples of up to roughly 180 mL were obtained at multiple time points, with the exception of a couple of participants, for whom leukapheresis was performed at a single time point. The study isolated CMV- and HIV-1 Gag-responding CD4+ T cells from ART-treated individuals to examine antigen-driven clonal expansion of HIV-1-infected cells. The clonality of all cells in each sorted population was measured by TCRbeta sequencing, and the clonality of infected cells was measured by proviral sequencing. Cross-participant TCR cluster analysis included roughly 8 participants for CMV and more than five participants for Gag. Results the study describes overall, beyond this receptor: Significantly lower TCRbeta richness was observed in CMV- and Gag-responding cells than in anti-CD3/anti-CD28-responding cells, and higher oligoclonality was observed in CMV-responding cells than in CD3/CD28-stimulated and Gag-responding cells. Because the TCR analyses were done in bulk, restricting them to just the rare CMV-responding cells that actually carried HIV-1 proviruses was not possible. Enrichment of degenerate expanded CDR3beta sequences was found in antigen-responding cells, suggesting convergent selection of CD4+ responses to CMV and Gag. Only a small number of individuals took part in the study, and the range of antigens tested was limited. Within the same sorted populations, TCR oligoclonality correlated with proviral oligoclonality.

The treatment or condition label for this specimen denotes: suppressive antiretroviral therapy. Lysates of CMV-infected fibroblasts at 10 ug/mL were used to stimulate the cells. Sorting of responding CD4+ T cells was based on upregulation of both CD40 ligand and CD69. HIV-1-infected adults in whom suppressive ART had been started during chronic infection were enrolled as participants. For at least 4 years, participants had undetectable plasma HIV-1 RNA, below 50 copies/mL. To be included, a participant needed positive CMV serology and a CD4+ T cell count above 400 cells/uL. Before stimulation, PBMCs were isolated using density centrifugation and then depleted of CD8+ T cells. For less than 20 hours, CD8-depleted PBMCs were stimulated with anti-CD28/CD49d costimulation, a CD40-blocking antibody, and enfuvirtide, which was added to prevent new infections. Cells were sorted on a Beckman Coulter MoFlo Legacy or XDP sorter, with propidium iodide excluding dead cells. The QIAamp DNA Mini Kit was used for genomic DNA extraction from samples above one million cells, and the Quick-DNA Microprep Kit was used otherwise.

The immunoSEQ hsTCRB assay version 4 in survey mode was used to sequence TCRbeta repertoires from genomic DNA. Genomic DNA was diluted to about 9.1 ng/uL, using up to 1 ug per sample for TCRbeta sequencing. The study's own analysis went as follows. TCRbeta data were analyzed in ImmunoSeq Analyzer 3.0, with diversity computed on productive nucleotide rearrangements. Using the Immunarch R package, the improved Chao index served to estimate lower-bound TCR diversity and the Gini coefficient served to estimate clonality. Nucleotide rearrangements that differed but encoded the same CDR3beta amino acid sequence were counted as separate clonotypes. Differential abundance analysis identified TCRbeta sequences significantly enriched in antigen-responding cells relative to anti-CD3/anti-CD28-activated cells. GLIPH2 grouped TCRs by predicted peptide-MHC specificity, both within each participant and across combined participant data sets. TCRdb mirrors the immuneACCESS table, restricted to in-frame sequences. Some clones are absent from its copies; in checked studies, under half trace to an unresolved V gene, and the reason for the others is unknown. V and J calls and clone size are given by that table; D and trimming were obtained from the DNA. For this sample there are approximately 18,000 clones; approximately 65% appear just once. In total, the top ten clones hold roughly 8.3% of the sample.

This sequence was found in an adult woman with HIV who was CMV-seropositive. The sample consisted of CD4+ T cells sorted from PBMCs after roughly 18-hour stimulation, taken from a patient who received antiretroviral therapy. The sample's cell subset or site label, decoded: CD40L+CD69+ CD4 T cells responding to CMV lysate.

At the DNA level, the sequence is TGTGCCAGCGCCCGGGACACCCTGGGGTCACCCCTCCACTTT. This encodes CASARDTLGSPLHF. The chain joins TRBV2 to TRBJ1-6; the D segment could be TRBD1, given 6 matching bases. Deletion took 8 bases off V and 10 bases off J, with a span of 18 bases between the germline ends. The CDR3 covers 14 residues, taking in both the cysteine and the phenylalanine. Solely the CDR3 DNA is kept, with 42 bases framed from the first base. CDR1 and CDR2 are read off the germline V gene as SNHLY and FYNNEI.